The 26 T cell receptor beta chains given below trace back to one sample, sequenced in a study of shared clonotypes between healthy human individuals. Some clones are missing from TCRdb's copy, which holds only in-frame ones; the method was immunoSEQ multiplex PCR. The sample yields 2 million to 2.5 million clones, more than 85% seen once. Sequenced: naive CD4+ T cells from PBMCs. The subset was: CD45RA+ positively selected. These receptors were collected from a man in his late teens or twenties in good health. Some clones in this sample may be carry-over from other donors' samples.

The rearrangement links TRBV11-2 to TRBJ2-7; D may match TRBD1 or TRBD2 (5 bases each). This CDR3 is 17 amino acids long. The germline V and J ends were trimmed by 4 bases and 3 bases, with 22 bases remaining between them. The V gene's germline CDR1 is SGHAT and CDR2 FQNNGV. The DNA for the CDR3 is TGTGCCAGCAGCTCCGTACGGGGACGAGGCGGTCTCTACGAGCAGTACTTC. As protein: CASSSVRGRGGLYEQYF.

The genes are TRBV28 and TRBJ1-2; TRBD1 agrees at 7 bases. This CDR3 contains 15 residues. V shed 6 bases and J 7 bases; nucleotides not matched to a gene: 14. Germline CDR1 and CDR2: MDHEN and SYDVKM. The CDR3 region has the DNA TGTGCCAGCAGGCCAACAGGGGATTGGGAGTTTGGCTACACCTTC. It encodes CASRPTGDWEFGYTF.

V and J are TRBV5-4 and TRBJ2-5, with D tentatively TRBD1 (6 bases). Between the trimmed V and J ends, which lost 4 bases and 9 bases, there was a span of 19 bases. Germline assignment: CDR1 SGHNT and CDR2 YYREEE (reference sequence). The CDR3 consists of 14 residues. CDR3 nucleotide sequence: TGTGCCAGCAGCCCCGGCGCTGGCTCAGGGGCCCAGTACTTC. Its protein product is CASSPGAGSGAQYF.

The chain links TRBV4-2 to TRBJ2-3; 7 bases are shared with TRBD2. This CDR3 has 17 residues. Germline CDR1 and CDR2: LGHNA and YNFKEQ. The ends lost 4 bases at V and 0 bases at J; junction bases unmatched: 10. CDR3 sequence: CASSPWEGPSSTDTQYF. The CDR3 DNA is TGTGCCAGCAGCCCTTGGGAGGGGCCCTCTAGCACAGATACGCAGTATTTT.

Concerning this clone itself: Other DNA sequences in the same sample also yield this CDR3. The gene calls are TRBV5-1 and TRBJ1-2, with TRBD1 as a possible D gene (5 bases). The CDR3 runs 14 residues. Germline V gene lookup returns CDR1 SGHRS and CDR2 YFSETQ. The germline V and J ends were trimmed by 2 bases and 5 bases, with 13 bases remaining between them. CDR3 nucleotides: TGCGCCAGCAGCTTAGGAGACGGGGGATATGGCTACACCTTC. It encodes CASSLGDGGYGYTF.

The V and J genes are TRBV7-2 and TRBJ1-2, with no clear D. This CDR3 is 16 amino acids long. Germline lookup yields CDR1 SGHTA and CDR2 FQGNSA. V was cut by 5 bases and J by 7 bases, with 23 bases left in between. Here the CDR3 DNA reads TGTGCCAGCAGCACGATGGCCCGTGGCTCATGGCGTGGCTACACCTTC. Translation: CASSTMARGSWRGYTF. Looking up the rest from reference TRBV7-2 and TRBJ1-2 gives the full variable domain: GAGVSQSPSNKVTEKGKDVELRCDPISGHTALYWYRQSLGQGLEFLIYFQGNSAPDKSGLPSDRFSAERTGGSVSTLTIQRTQQEDSAVYLCASSTMARGSWRGYTFGSGTRLTVV.

The CDR3 protein is CASSGGTDYEQYF. As DNA, the CDR3 is TGTGCCAGCAGCGGCGGGACAGACTACGAGCAGTACTTC. V usage is TRBV11-3 and J usage is TRBJ2-7, with D possibly being TRBD1 (7 bases). The CDR3 runs to 13 residues. V lost 5 bases to trimming and J lost 3 bases, with 11 bases between them. The germline CDR1 and CDR2 sequences are SGHNT and YENEEA. Full variable domain (rest looked up from reference TRBV11-3 and TRBJ2-7): EAGVVQSPRYKIIEKKQPVAFWCNPISGHNTLYWYLQNLGQGPELLIRYENEEAVDDSQLPKDRFSAERLKGVDSTLKIQPAELGDSAVYLCASSGGTDYEQYFGPGTRLTVT.

This chain links TRBV16 with TRBJ2-6; a possible D gene is TRBD1 (5 bases). The CDR3 length is 16 residues. The germline V gene has CDR1 KGHSY and CDR2 FQNENV. The V gene lost 2 bases and the J gene lost 4 bases, with 12 bases spanning the gap. The CDR3 DNA is TGTGCCAGCAGCCAAAGTACAGGCTCCGGGGCCAACGTCCTGACTTTC. Encoded protein: CASSQSTGSGANVLTF.

The J gene is TRBJ2-5, the V gene TRBV28; D gene uncertain. The J call is doubtful: the DNA matches TRBJ2-7 better. The germline gives CDR1 MDHEN, CDR2 SYDVKM. The CDR3 runs 19 residues. CDR3 sequence (DNA): TGTGCCAGCAGTTCCCCTCTCCAGACTGACACGTTGATCTCCTACGAGCAGTACTTC. Translating gives CASSSPLQTDTLISYEQYF.

The chain combines TRBV29-1 with TRBJ2-3; D could derive from TRBD1 or TRBD2 (5 bases each). The CDR3 consists of 13 residues. Germline V CDR1 and CDR2: SQVTM, ANQGSEA. Trimming left V 5 bases short and J 6 bases short, with 15 bases between. This CDR3 reads CSVIQGPRDTQYF. CDR3 coding DNA: TGCAGCGTTATTCAGGGACCTCGGGATACGCAGTATTTT.

The chain uses TRBV28 and TRBJ1-1; D is perhaps TRBD1 (5 bases). The CDR3 has 14 residues. CDR1 and CDR2 (germline): MDHEN, SYDVKM. The V and J ends lost 5 bases and 0 bases respectively, with 10 bases between them. CDR3 region: CASSPLRVNTEAFF. The CDR3 region has the DNA TGTGCCAGCAGTCCCCTCAGGGTGAACACTGAAGCTTTCTTT.

The chain couples TRBV5-8 to TRBJ2-4, with D unresolved. Germline CDR1 SGHTS, CDR2 YDEGEE. The CDR3 runs to 16 residues. Trimming removed 5 bases at V and 1 base at J, with 16 bases between. In nucleotides, the CDR3 is TGTGCCAGCAGTCCGAGACGCCCTGGGGCCAAAAACATTCAGTACTTC. Its protein is CASSPRRPGAKNIQYF.

The chain has TRBV11-2 and TRBJ1-4; 10 bases agree with TRBD1. This CDR3 spans 13 amino acids. From germline, CDR1 is SGHAT and CDR2 FQNNGV. V trimming: 6 bases; J trimming: 5 bases; junction bases outside the gene matches: 0. DNA of the CDR3: TGTGCCAGCAGGGACAGGGGGAATGAAAAACTGTTTTTT. Translation gives CASRDRGNEKLFF.

The chain carries TRBV9 and TRBJ1-1; 7 bases match TRBD1. The CDR3 length is 15 residues. The V gene's germline CDR1 is SGDLS and CDR2 YYNGEE. The trim removed 0 bases at V and 2 bases at J, leaving 4 bases unmatched. CDR3 sequence: CASSVVGTANTEAFF. CDR3 nucleotides: TGTGCCAGCAGCGTAGTGGGGACAGCTAACACTGAAGCTTTCTTT.

The chain couples TRBV5-6 to TRBJ1-1, with 7 bases identical to TRBD1. J was trimmed by 1 base and V by 0 bases; bases with no gene match: 3. The CDR3 spans 15 residues. Germline values: CDR1 SGHDT, CDR2 YYEEEE. The CDR3 DNA sequence: TGTGCCAGCAGCTTGGGCCACAGGGGGAACACTGAAGCTTTCTTT. It translates to CASSLGHRGNTEAFF.

This clone appeared once. This chain uses TRBV11-2 with TRBJ2-1; 8 positions agree with TRBD2. The CDR3 runs 17 residues. From germline, CDR1 is SGHAT and CDR2 FQNNGV. J was trimmed by 9 bases and V by 3 bases; bases with no gene match: 16. The DNA of the CDR3 is TGTGCCAGCAGCTTCTCCTCTCCCGGGAGGGGGGGTAGTGAGCAGTTCTTC. It encodes CASSFSSPGRGGSEQFF.

V and J are TRBV7-2 and TRBJ2-1, with a tentative D call TRBD2 (5 bases). CDR1 SGHTA and CDR2 FQGNSA come from the germline V gene. Trimming pared 3 bases from V and 3 bases from J, leaving 15 bases between. The CDR3 spans 16 residues. The CDR3, as DNA: TGTGCCAGCAGCTTCTATCCGGGATTTGACTACAATGAGCAGTTCTTC. Translation: CASSFYPGFDYNEQFF.

This chain joins TRBV7-2 and TRBJ2-5; 11 bases fit TRBD2. Germline values: CDR1 SGHTA, CDR2 FQGNSA. The CDR3 extends over 14 amino acids. The J segment lost 5 bases and the V segment lost 5 bases, leaving 4 bases of the junction unmatched. Here the CDR3 DNA reads TGTGCCAGCAGCCGTAGCGGGAGGGCCGAGACCCAGTACTTC. Translating gives CASSRSGRAETQYF.

The genes are TRBV11-3 and TRBJ2-5; D not certain. Germline V CDR1 and CDR2: SGHNT, YENEEA. This CDR3 has 13 residues. The V gene lost 3 bases and the J gene lost 2 bases, with 7 bases spanning the gap. The CDR3 DNA follows: TGTGCCAGCAGCTTCGGGCAGCAAGAGACCCAGTACTTC. Translated: CASSFGQQETQYF.

The chain links TRBV4-3 to TRBJ1-1; TRBD1 agrees at 8 bases. CDR3 length: 16 amino acids. The junction had 11 bases not matched to a gene; V was cut back by 3 bases and J by 5 bases. Per the germline V gene, CDR1 is LGHNA and CDR2 is YSLEER. The chain's CDR3 is CASSQDPRGRGTEAFF. The DNA of the CDR3 is TGCGCCAGCAGCCAGGACCCCAGGGGGCGCGGAACTGAAGCTTTCTTT.

This rearrangement joins TRBV30 to TRBJ1-2; D might be TRBD1 (5 bases). Trimming shortened V by 2 bases and J by 11 bases, and 15 bases separated the two germline ends. Germline lookup yields CDR1 GTSNPN and CDR2 SVGIG (reference sequence). The CDR3 is 12 amino acids. DNA for the CDR3: TGTGCCTGGAGTTTACGAATCCAGGGATACACCTTC. Protein product: CAWSLRIQGYTF.

CDR3 region: CASSPEAGALYNEQFF. Written as DNA, the CDR3 is TGTGCCAGCAGCCCCGAAGCGGGAGCCCTATACAATGAGCAGTTCTTC. This sequence joins TRBV7-3 and TRBJ2-1; TRBD2 agrees at 8 bases. CDR1 is SGHTA and CDR2 is FQGTGA in the germline V gene. The length of the CDR3 is 16 residues. V lost 5 bases and J lost 4; bases outside the gene matches: 10. Filled out from reference TRBV7-3 and TRBJ2-1, the complete variable domain reads GAGVSQTPSNKVTEKGKYVELRCDPISGHTALYWYRQSLGQGPEFLIYFQGTGAADDSGLPNDRFFAVRPEGSVSTLKIQRTERGDSAVYLCASSPEAGALYNEQFFGPGTRLTVL.

The rearrangement links TRBV19 to TRBJ2-5; 10 nucleotides agree with TRBD2. The CDR3 has 16 amino acids. Trimming cost V 2 bases and J 4 bases; bases outside gene matches: 7. The germline gives CDR1 LNHDA, CDR2 SQIVND (reference sequence). DNA of the CDR3: TGTGCCAGTAGTATAACAAGCGGGAGGGCCCTAGAGACCCAGTACTTC. Its translation: CASSITSGRALETQYF.

The V gene is TRBV2, the J gene TRBJ1-1, with D uncertain. Trimming removed 7 bases at V and 3 bases at J, with 15 bases between. The length of the CDR3 is 14 residues. Germline assignment: CDR1 SNHLY and CDR2 FYNNEI. The CDR3 region is CASTSRREYTEAFF. The DNA of the CDR3 is TGTGCCAGCACCTCTAGACGGGAGTACACTGAAGCTTTCTTT.

The chain uses TRBV5-1 and TRBJ2-3, with TRBD2 identical over 7 bases. This CDR3 is built from 15 residues. Looked up from germline, CDR1 is SGHRS and CDR2 is YFSETQ. The V segment lost 2 bases and the J segment 5 bases; nucleotides outside the gene matches: 8. The CDR3 DNA sequence: TGCGCCAGCAGCTTTGTTCCAGCGGGAAAAGATACGCAGTATTTT. This translates into CASSFVPAGKDTQYF.

The rearrangement uses TRBV5-1 and TRBJ1-3; D remains ambiguous. The germline CDR1 and CDR2 sequences are SGHRS and YFSETQ. This CDR3 comprises 17 residues. Trimming stripped 0 bases from V and 0 bases from J, with 13 bases between. CDR3 sequence (DNA): TGCGCCAGCAGCTTGGATGGCTCCGGGAGCTCTGGAAACACCATATATTTT. Translating it yields CASSLDGSGSSGNTIYF.